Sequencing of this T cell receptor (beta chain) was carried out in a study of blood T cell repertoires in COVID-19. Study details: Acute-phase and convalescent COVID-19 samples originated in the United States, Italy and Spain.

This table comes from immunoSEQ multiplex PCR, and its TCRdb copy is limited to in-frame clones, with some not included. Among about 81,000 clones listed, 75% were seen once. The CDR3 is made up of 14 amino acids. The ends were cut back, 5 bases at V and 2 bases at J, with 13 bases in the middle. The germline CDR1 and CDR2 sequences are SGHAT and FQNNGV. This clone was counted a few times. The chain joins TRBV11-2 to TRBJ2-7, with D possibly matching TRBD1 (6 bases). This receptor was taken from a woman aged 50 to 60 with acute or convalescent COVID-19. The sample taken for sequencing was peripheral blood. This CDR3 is CASSPQDSTYEQYF. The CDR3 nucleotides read TGTGCCAGCAGCCCCCAGGACAGTACCTACGAGCAGTACTTC.